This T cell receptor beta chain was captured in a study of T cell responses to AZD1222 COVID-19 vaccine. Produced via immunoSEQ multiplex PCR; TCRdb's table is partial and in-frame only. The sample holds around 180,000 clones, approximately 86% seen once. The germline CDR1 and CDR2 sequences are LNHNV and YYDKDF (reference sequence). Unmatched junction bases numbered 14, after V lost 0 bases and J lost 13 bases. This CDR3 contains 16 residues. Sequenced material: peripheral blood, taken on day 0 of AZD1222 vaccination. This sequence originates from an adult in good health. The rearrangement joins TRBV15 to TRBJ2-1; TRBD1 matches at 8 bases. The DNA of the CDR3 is TGTGCCACCAGCAGAGATGGCGGTCTCGTCAGGGGGCATCAGTTCTTC. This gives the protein CATSRDGGLVRGHQFF.